Presented here are 22 T cell receptor beta chains from one specimen sequenced in a study of T-cell memory formation after mild COVID-19 (dated by TCRdb to 2020 to 2022). The library was generated by 5' RACE. These reads were obtained on an Illumina NovaSeq 6000. TCRdb ran its own pipeline on the public reads, namely fastp trimming at Q25 and MiXCR clone calling, and kept in-frame beta chains. Merged by CDR3 protein, the rows form single entries marked with the most common genes and DNA. This sample gives over 300,000 distinct CDR3 sequences in total; 20% to 25% of them show up just once. In total, the top ten clones hold 21% of the sample. The sequencing sample was made of PBMCs or a T cell subset sorted from them (not recorded which). These receptors originate from a man between 18 and 35 years old who had mild COVID-19 (a few samples of this study predate the infection). The sample titles of this study are shuffled in the database, so cell type and time point are left out; the donor was told from shared clones.

The CDR3 sequence is CSVQGTPSGANVLTF. CDR3 coding DNA: TGCAGCGTCCAAGGGACACCCTCTGGGGCCAACGTCCTGACTTTC. The chain links TRBV29-1 to TRBJ2-6, with D perhaps matching TRBD1 (6 bases). The ends were cut back, 6 bases at V and 0 bases at J, with 12 bases in the middle. Per germline, CDR1 SQVTM and CDR2 ANQGSEA. CDR3 length: 15 amino acids.

This clonotype was recorded a few times. One end of the junction does not line up with germline, which may come from a read error. The chain has TRBV7-3 and TRBJ2-3; possibly TRBD2 for D (6 bases). CDR1 is SGHTA and CDR2 is FQGTGA in the germline V gene. This CDR3 spans 14 amino acids. CDR3 residues: CASSMGLNTDAQYF. The DNA for the CDR3 is TGTGCCAGCAGCATGGGACTTAACACAGATGCGCAGTATTTT.

This chain joins TRBV11-2 and TRBJ2-5; TRBD2 aligns across 11 bases. After removal of 5 bases from V and 5 bases from J, the junction contained 19 bases not matched to a gene. The germline V gene encodes CDR1 SGHAT and CDR2 FQNNGV. The CDR3 spans 19 residues. The CDR3 nucleotides are TGTGCCAGCAGCCTGCGACTAGCGGGAACCACCCAAATGCGGGAGACCCAGTACTTC. Translated, it gives CASSLRLAGTTQMRETQYF.

This clonotype was observed a handful of times. This chain uses TRBV7-3 with TRBJ2-1; TRBD1 aligns across 10 bases. After removal of 5 bases from V and 10 bases from J, the junction contained 5 bases not matched to a gene. Germline CDR1 and CDR2: SGHTA and FQGTGA. This CDR3 has 13 amino acids. The CDR3 bases are TGTGCCAGCAGCAGCGACAGGGGGCGGGAGCAGTTCTTC. Its protein product is CASSSDRGREQFF. The variable domain in full, completed from reference TRBV7-3 and TRBJ2-1, reads GAGVSQTPSNKVTEKGKYVELRCDPISGHTALYWYRQSLGQGPEFLIYFQGTGAADDSGLPNDRFFAVRPEGSVSTLKIQRTERGDSAVYLCASSSDRGREQFFGPGTRLTVL.

The chain recombines TRBV28 with TRBJ2-3, with D possibly TRBD2 on 5 matching bases. Germline CDR1 is MDHEN and CDR2 is SYDVKM. The CDR3 has 16 residues. V was shortened by 3 bases and J by 1 base, with 14 bases between the two germline ends. The CDR3 is CASSFHGVPGTDTQYF. The CDR3 bases are TGTGCCAGCAGTTTTCACGGGGTCCCGGGCACAGATACGCAGTATTTT.

There are many counts of this clonotype. This chain links TRBV7-2 with TRBJ2-1; the D gene is possibly TRBD1 (5 bases). Per the germline V gene, CDR1 is SGHTA and CDR2 is FQGNSA. V lost 5 bases and J 7 bases, leaving 15 bases between the germline ends. There are 14 residues in the CDR3. The CDR3 sequence: CASSKPGFGNEQFF. The CDR3 nucleotides read TGTGCCAGCAGCAAACCAGGGTTCGGAAATGAGCAGTTCTTC.

The table lists this clonotype with a few counts. This chain connects TRBV19 to TRBJ2-2; TRBD1 or TRBD2 may be the D gene (5 bases each). CDR3 length: 14 amino acids. Per germline, CDR1 LNHDA and CDR2 SQIVND (reference sequence). The V and J ends lost 3 bases and 4 bases respectively, with 9 bases between them. The CDR3 spells CASSIQGATGELFF. The DNA for the CDR3 is TGTGCCAGTAGTATCCAGGGAGCCACCGGGGAGCTGTTTTTT.

This clonotype was seen a handful of times. The V call is TRBV28, the J call TRBJ2-7; no firm D call. Germline assignment: CDR1 MDHEN and CDR2 SYDVKM. The CDR3 is 13 amino acids. Trimming stripped 1 base from V and 5 bases from J, with 9 bases between. Here the CDR3 reads CASSLSPEHEQYV. The CDR3 nucleotides are TGTGCCAGCAGTTTATCTCCGGAGCACGAGCAGTACGTC.

The V call is TRBV14, the J call TRBJ2-7, with 7 bases fitting TRBD2. V trimming: 1 base; J trimming: 7 bases; junction bases outside the gene matches: 4. CDR1 and CDR2 (germline): SGHDN, FVKESK. CDR3 length: 13 amino acids. The CDR3 is CASSQAGGSEQYV. CDR3 DNA sequence: TGTGCCAGCAGCCAAGCCGGGGGGTCGGAGCAGTACGTC.

This sequence joins TRBV7-9 and TRBJ2-5, with D unclear. Trimming shortened V by 3 bases and J by 4 bases, and 12 bases separated the two germline ends. The V gene's germline CDR1 is SEHNR and CDR2 FQNEAQ (reference sequence). This CDR3 has 14 amino acids. The CDR3 coding sequence is TGTGCCAGCAGCTTCAGGAGTAACGGAGAGACCCAGTACTTC. Its translation is CASSFRSNGETQYF.

This clonotype was found a few times. The chain joins TRBV28 to TRBJ1-4; 9 bases fit TRBD1. The germline V gene has CDR1 MDHEN and CDR2 SYDVKM. The CDR3 runs 16 residues. J gave up 6 bases and V 6 bases, and 11 bases lay outside the gene matches. The CDR3 nucleotides are TGTGCCAGCAGCTATAGACCGGGACAGGGTTATGAAAAACTGTTTTTT. It translates to CASSYRPGQGYEKLFF.

This clonotype was counted between two and nine times. CDR3 in amino acids: CASSSQAPYEQYV. CDR3 nucleotide sequence: TGTGCCAGCAGCTCCCAAGCCCCCTACGAGCAGTACGTC. The chain is built from TRBV7-9 and TRBJ2-7; D ambiguous. The V end was cut by 4 bases, the J end by 2 bases, with 9 bases between. CDR1 SEHNR and CDR2 FQNEAQ come from the germline V gene (reference sequence). This CDR3 is 13 amino acids long.

This clonotype has more than one count but fewer than ten. V usage is TRBV18 and J usage is TRBJ2-5; either TRBD1 or TRBD2 may fit D (5 bases each). V was trimmed by 2 bases and J by 5 bases, leaving 15 bases between them. Germline loops: CDR1 KGHSH, CDR2 LQKENI. The CDR3 consists of 15 residues. CDR3 in DNA: TGTGCCAGCTCACCAAGGGGACCTCAGGAGGAGACCCAGTACTTC. Translation: CASSPRGPQEETQYF.

The rearrangement uses TRBV7-2 and TRBJ2-3, with no clear D. Per the germline V gene, CDR1 is SGHTA and CDR2 is FQGNSA. The CDR3 is 14 residues long. The V and J ends lost 6 bases and 3 bases respectively, with 13 bases between them. CDR3 residues: CASRLSKVTDTQYF. CDR3 sequence (DNA): TGTGCCAGCAGGTTATCCAAGGTGACAGATACGCAGTATTTT.

J is TRBJ1-2 and V is TRBV6-6, with TRBD1 identical over 8 bases. This CDR3 is built from 15 residues. The V and J ends lost 8 bases and 5 bases, in that order; junction bases with no gene match: 13. Germline CDR1 reads MNHNY; CDR2 reads SVGAGI (reference sequence). CDR3 in amino acids: CASREPLDREYGYTF. The DNA of the CDR3 is TGTGCCAGCCGAGAACCCCTGGACAGGGAATATGGCTACACCTTC.

The V and J genes are TRBV7-2 and TRBJ1-4; TRBD1 matches at 8 bases. V lost 2 bases, J lost 7 bases, and 6 bases stayed unmatched. The germline V gene has CDR1 SGHTA and CDR2 FQGNSA. The CDR3 sequence is 15 residues long. The CDR3 bases are TGTGCCAGCAGCTTATGGGGACAGGCTTCTGAAAAACTGTTTTTT. This sequence encodes CASSLWGQASEKLFF.

In this sample, this clonotype turned up many times. The chain has TRBV5-1 and TRBJ2-5; D is perhaps TRBD2 (6 bases). The CDR3 is made up of 15 amino acids. Trimming took 4 bases from V and 2 from J, leaving 15 bases between them. Germline values: CDR1 SGHRS, CDR2 YFSETQ. CDR3 nucleotides: TGCGCCAGCAGCACGGACCCGCGGGGTCAAGAGACCCAGTACTTC. It yields the protein CASSTDPRGQETQYF.

The table lists this clonotype with a few counts. This chain links TRBV18 with TRBJ2-3; TRBD2 matches 7 bases. This CDR3 is 14 amino acids long. J was trimmed by 4 bases and V by 2 bases; bases with no gene match: 3. From germline, CDR1 is KGHSH and CDR2 LQKENI. The CDR3 is CASSPGRGADTQYF. CDR3 nucleotide sequence: TGTGCCAGCTCACCAGGGAGGGGTGCAGATACGCAGTATTTT.

The rearrangement joins TRBV16 to TRBJ2-7, with D possibly TRBD2 on 5 matching bases. Germline-derived CDR1 and CDR2 are KGHSY and FQNENV. V gave up 4 bases and J gave up 2 bases, with 12 bases separating them. The CDR3 length is 14 residues. The CDR3 loop is CASSRARETYEQYF. Written as DNA, the CDR3 is TGTGCCAGCAGCCGAGCTAGGGAGACCTACGAGCAGTACTTC. Using reference TRBV16 and TRBJ2-7 for the parts outside the CDR3, the full variable domain is GEEVAQTPKHLVRGEGQKAKLYCAPIKGHSYVFWYQQVLKNEFKFLISFQNENVFDETGMPKERFSAKCLPNSPCSLEIQATKLEDSAVYFCASSRARETYEQYFGPGTRLTVT.

This clonotype was counted at least ten times. V and J are TRBV12-3 or TRBV12-4 and TRBJ2-5; D unresolved. This CDR3 has 12 amino acids. V lost 6 bases, J lost 4 bases, and 9 bases lay in between. The CDR3 protein is CASRRGAETQYF. In DNA form, the CDR3 reads TGTGCCAGCAGACGAGGTGCAGAGACCCAGTACTTC.

This clonotype was seen a few times. This rearrangement joins TRBV24-1 to TRBJ2-4; maybe TRBD2 (5 bases). V was pared by 11 bases and J by 5 bases, with 18 bases between. Per the germline V gene, CDR1 is KGHDR and CDR2 is SFDVKD. The CDR3 has 14 residues. CDR3 residues: CAINDVGSQNIQYF. The CDR3 coding sequence is TGTGCCATCAACGACGTGGGGAGCCAAAACATTCAGTACTTC.

This clonotype showed up just a few times. This chain links TRBV20-1 with TRBJ2-7; D is possibly TRBD1 (6 bases). CDR1 and CDR2 from the germline V gene are DFQATT and SNEGSKA (reference sequence). The V and J ends lost 3 bases and 0 bases respectively, with 15 bases between them. This CDR3 has 15 amino acids. The CDR3 sequence is CSASSDSWSSYEQYF. The CDR3 nucleotides are TGCAGTGCTAGTTCGGACAGTTGGAGCTCCTACGAGCAGTACTTC.